This is a list of T cell receptor beta chains from one sample in a study of blood T cell repertoires in COVID-19. Here immunoSEQ multiplex PCR was the method, and the copy in TCRdb shows in-frame clones only, minus some. This repertoire shows roughly 410,000 clones, 87% found once; its top ten account for about 2.1%. The sequenced sample consisted of peripheral blood. All receptors derive from a woman aged 55-69 years with COVID-19, enrolled during active disease. Each CDR3 is given with its conserved first and last residue. A D gene is named only where the DNA matches it firmly. Clone size is not always given. Where it is, it says once, few, many or a class for expanded clones.

abundance,j_gene,v_gene,d_gene,CDR3nt,CDR3aa
NA,TRBJ2-5,TRBV7-3,NA,TGTGCCAGCAGCTTGAGGGCAGGACCCCAAGAGACCCAGTACTTC,CASSLRAGPQETQYF
once,TRBJ2-1,TRBV4-1,NA,TGCGCCAGCAGCCAACTTCCGGTCTCCTACAATGAGCAGTTCTTC,CASSQLPVSYNEQFF
NA,TRBJ2-7,TRBV7-2,TRBD2,TGTGCCAGCAGCTTATACGGGGGGGGAAGGGCTCACGAGCAGTACTTC,CASSLYGGGRAHEQYF
once,TRBJ1-5,TRBV6-6,TRBD1,TGTGCCAGCAGTCTAAGGGGGACAGTTTATAGCAATCAGCCCCAGCATTTT,CASSLRGTVYSNQPQHF
NA,TRBJ1-5,TRBV9,TRBD1,TGTGCCAGCAGCTACGGGACAGGGGGGAATAGCAATCAGCCCCAGCATTTT,CASSYGTGGNSNQPQHF
NA,TRBJ2-3,TRBV14,NA,TGTGCCAGCAGCCGACAGGCCCCTAGCACAGATACGCAGTATTTT,CASSRQAPSTDTQYF
NA,TRBJ2-6,TRBV6-5,NA,TGTGCCAGCAGTCGGACTCCCTCTGGGGCCAACGTCCTGACTTTC,CASSRTPSGANVLTF
NA,TRBJ1-2,TRBV5-4,NA,TGTGCCAGCAGCTTGGTGGGCGCTTTCTATGGCTACACCTTC,CASSLVGAFYGYTF
NA,TRBJ2-1,TRBV4-1,NA,TGCGCCAGCAGCCAAGCGGGTGAGCAGTTCTTC,CASSQAGEQFF
NA,TRBJ2-5,TRBV5-5,TRBD2,TGTGCCAGCAGCCCGGGACTAGCTCGAAGTGAAGAGACCCAGTACTTC,CASSPGLARSEETQYF
many,TRBJ2-1,TRBV19,NA,TGTGCCAGTAGTACGCGAGGCGTTAGCTCCTACAATGAGCAGTTCTTC,CASSTRGVSSYNEQFF
once,TRBJ2-7,TRBV29-1,NA,TGCAGCGCCTCCCAGACATTGGGCTACGAGCAGTACTTC,CSASQTLGYEQYF
NA,TRBJ1-4,TRBV7-9,NA,TGTGCCAGCAGCCCCCCGTCCGGGGAAAAGATGTTTTTT,CASSPPSGEKMFF
NA,TRBJ2-5,TRBV9,TRBD2,TGTGCCAGTGCGCCGGGGGGGAACCAAGAGACCCAGTACTTC,CASAPGGNQETQYF
NA,TRBJ1-2,TRBV29-1,NA,TGCAGTGGGGGGGGTAACTATGGCTACACCTTC,CSGGGNYGYTF
NA,TRBJ1-6,TRBV6-5,TRBD1,TGTGCCAGCAGTTACGGGGACAGGGGGGATTCACCCCTCCACTTT,CASSYGDRGDSPLHF
NA,TRBJ1-1,TRBV2,TRBD1,TGTGCCAGCAGGGCTCGCCCGACAGGGTTGTTAGAAGCTTTCTTT,CASRARPTGLLEAFF
NA,TRBJ1-1,TRBV7-2,TRBD1,TGTGCCAGCAGCCAGACAGGGGCGAACACTGAAGCTTTCTTT,CASSQTGANTEAFF
NA,TRBJ1-1,TRBV4-1,NA,TGCGCCAGCAGCCAACCGGTCATAGCAGCCTGGGACACTGAAGCTTTCTTT,CASSQPVIAAWDTEAFF
few,TRBJ1-5,TRBV7-9,TRBD1,TGTGCCAGCAGCTTCGACAGGGAGGATGGCGGAGCCCAGCATTTT,CASSFDREDGGAQHF
NA,TRBJ1-5,TRBV6-2/TRBV6-3,NA,TGTGCCAGCAGTTACACGCGGGGGAGCCATCAGCCCCAGCATTTT,CASSYTRGSHQPQHF
NA,TRBJ1-4,TRBV7-2,NA,TGTGCCAGCAGCCTTTCGCTGCTGGGCGAGGGTGAAAAACTGTTTTTT,CASSLSLLGEGEKLFF
few,TRBJ1-1,TRBV5-6,TRBD1,TGTGCCAGCAGCACATCGGACAGGGGTATGAACACTGAAGCTTTCTTT,CASSTSDRGMNTEAFF
NA,TRBJ1-1,TRBV7-2,NA,TGTGCCAGCAGCTTCCCCCCCCAGGTTTACACTGAAGCTTTCTTT,CASSFPPQVYTEAFF
NA,TRBJ1-1,TRBV18,NA,TGTGCCAGCTCCTCGAGGGTGGACACTGAAGCTTTCTTT,CASSSRVDTEAFF
NA,TRBJ2-7,TRBV5-1,TRBD1,TGCGCCAGCAGCCTGACAGGGGGCAGTGTGTACGAGCAGTACTTC,CASSLTGGSVYEQYF
NA,TRBJ1-6,TRBV20-1,NA,TGCAGTGCTAGTGGTCAGGGTAGTTCACCCCTCCACTTT,CSASGQGSSPLHF
NA,TRBJ1-2,TRBV5-5,NA,TGTGCCAGCAGCTTAGGGGGACGAGCTAACTATGGCTACACCTTC,CASSLGGRANYGYTF